The count of the clone carrying this TCR beta chain is one. Its matching antigen is unknown. This record belongs to a study of cytomegalovirus exposure and HLA in healthy donors. Study results and caveats: Among TCR sequences, most were rare, though some public TCRs appeared in many donors. Analysis performed later showed TCR beta chains linked to HLA being more clonally expanded than equally common others. Reportedly, diagnosis of cytomegalovirus status by the classifier showed high specificity and sensitivity. Several V segments, TRBV6-2 and TRBV6-3 among them, could not be told apart and were dropped.

Germline CDR1 is MGHRA and CDR2 is YSYEKL. This CDR3 is built from 17 residues. The J segment lost 2 bases and the V segment lost 3 bases, leaving 10 bases of the junction unmatched. Use of 60 Vbeta and 13 Jbeta primers characterized the PCR. TCRdb keeps only in-frame clones here, not all; method: immunoSEQ multiplex PCR. The profile shows 150,000 to 250,000 clones, 80% to 85% of them singletons. This TCR derives from a woman aged 45-65 years in good health and CMV-seropositive. The gene calls are TRBV4-1 and TRBJ2-3, with 8 bases fitting TRBD2. Sequenced material: PBMCs. The CDR3 spells CASSQSGTRTHTDTQYF. The CDR3 DNA is TGCGCCAGCAGCCAGTCCGGGACTAGGACCCACACAGATACGCAGTATTTT.